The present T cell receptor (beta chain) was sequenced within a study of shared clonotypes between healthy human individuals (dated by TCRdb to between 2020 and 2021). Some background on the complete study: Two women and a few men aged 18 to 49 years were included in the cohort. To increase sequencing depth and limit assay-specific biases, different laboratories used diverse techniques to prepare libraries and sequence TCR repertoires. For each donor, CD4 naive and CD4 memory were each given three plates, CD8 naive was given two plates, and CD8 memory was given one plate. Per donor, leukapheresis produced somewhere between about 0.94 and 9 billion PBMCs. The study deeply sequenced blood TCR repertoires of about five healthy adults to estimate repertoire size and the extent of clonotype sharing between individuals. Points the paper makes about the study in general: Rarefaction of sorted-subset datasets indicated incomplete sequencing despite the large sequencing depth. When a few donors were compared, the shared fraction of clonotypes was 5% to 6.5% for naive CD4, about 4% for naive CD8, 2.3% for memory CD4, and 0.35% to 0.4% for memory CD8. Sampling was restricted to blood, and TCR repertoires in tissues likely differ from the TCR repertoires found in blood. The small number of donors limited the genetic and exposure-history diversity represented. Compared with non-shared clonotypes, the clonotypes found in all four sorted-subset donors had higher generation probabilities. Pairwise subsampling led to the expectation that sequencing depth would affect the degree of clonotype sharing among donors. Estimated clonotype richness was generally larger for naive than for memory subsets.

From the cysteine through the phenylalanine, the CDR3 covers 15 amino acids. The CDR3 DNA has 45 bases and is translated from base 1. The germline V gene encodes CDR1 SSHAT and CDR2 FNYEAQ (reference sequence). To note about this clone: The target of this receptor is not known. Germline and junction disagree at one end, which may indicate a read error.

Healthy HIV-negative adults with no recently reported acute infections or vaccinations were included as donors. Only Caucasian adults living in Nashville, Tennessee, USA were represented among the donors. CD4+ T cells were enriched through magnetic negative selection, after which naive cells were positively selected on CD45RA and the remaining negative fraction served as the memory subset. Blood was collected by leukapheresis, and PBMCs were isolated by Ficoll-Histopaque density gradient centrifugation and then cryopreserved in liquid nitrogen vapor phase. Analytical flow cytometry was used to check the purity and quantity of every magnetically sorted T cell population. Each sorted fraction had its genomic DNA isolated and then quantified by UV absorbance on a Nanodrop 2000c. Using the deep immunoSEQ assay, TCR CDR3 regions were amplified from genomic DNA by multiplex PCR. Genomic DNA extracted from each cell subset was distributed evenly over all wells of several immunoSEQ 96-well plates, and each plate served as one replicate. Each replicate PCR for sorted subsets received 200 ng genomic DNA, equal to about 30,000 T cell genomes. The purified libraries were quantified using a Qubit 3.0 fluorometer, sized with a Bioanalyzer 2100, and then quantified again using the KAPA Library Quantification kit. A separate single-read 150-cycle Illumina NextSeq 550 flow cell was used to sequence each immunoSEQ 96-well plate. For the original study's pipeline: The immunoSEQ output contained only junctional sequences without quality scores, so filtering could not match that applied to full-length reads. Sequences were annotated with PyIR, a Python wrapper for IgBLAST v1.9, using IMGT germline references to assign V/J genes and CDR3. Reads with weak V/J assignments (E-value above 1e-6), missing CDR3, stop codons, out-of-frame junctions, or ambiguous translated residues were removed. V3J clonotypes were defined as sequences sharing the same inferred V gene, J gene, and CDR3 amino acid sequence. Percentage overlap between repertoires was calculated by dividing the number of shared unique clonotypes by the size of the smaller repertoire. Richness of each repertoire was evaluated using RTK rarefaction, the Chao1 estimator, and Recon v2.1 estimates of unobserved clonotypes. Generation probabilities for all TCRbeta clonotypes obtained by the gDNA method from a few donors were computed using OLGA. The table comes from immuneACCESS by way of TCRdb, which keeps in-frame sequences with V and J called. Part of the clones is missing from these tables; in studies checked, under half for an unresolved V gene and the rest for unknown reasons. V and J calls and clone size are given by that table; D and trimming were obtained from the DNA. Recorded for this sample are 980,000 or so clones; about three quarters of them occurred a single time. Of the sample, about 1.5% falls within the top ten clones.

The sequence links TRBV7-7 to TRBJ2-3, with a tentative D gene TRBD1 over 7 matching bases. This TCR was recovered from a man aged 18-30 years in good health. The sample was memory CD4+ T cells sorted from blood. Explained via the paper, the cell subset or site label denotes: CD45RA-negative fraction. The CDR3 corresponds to CASSLGGGEADTQYF. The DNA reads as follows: TGTGCTAGCAGCTTAGGAGGGGGCGAGGCAGATACGCAGTATTTT.